The rows below give T cell receptor beta chains drawn from one sample of a study of blood T cell repertoires in COVID-19. Profiling relied on immunoSEQ multiplex PCR, and the TCRdb table lists in-frame clones only, not all of them. The sample lists 220,000 or so clones, about 83% seen once, with 2% to 2.5% in the top ten. The specimen sequenced was PBMCs or T cells enriched from blood (not recorded which). The receptors originated from a woman aged 45-60 years who had recovered from COVID-19. Each CDR3 is given with its conserved first and last residue. Fields, in order: V gene, D gene, J gene, clone size, CDR3 protein, CDR3 DNA. A D gene is named only where the DNA matches it firmly. The listing skips clone size in some rows; elsewhere it reads once, few, many or a size class.

TRBV5-4	TRBD2	TRBJ2-1	NA	CASSPKRGEAYNEQFF	TGTGCCAGCAGCCCCAAGCGGGGGGAGGCCTACAATGAGCAGTTCTTC
TRBV4-2	TRBD1	TRBJ2-7	NA	CASSRTGAAYEQYF	TGTGCCAGCAGTCGTACAGGGGCGGCATACGAGCAGTACTTC
TRBV7-2	TRBD2	TRBJ2-1	NA	CASSSGTSGYNEQFF	TGTGCCAGCAGCTCTGGGACTAGCGGCTACAATGAGCAGTTCTTC
TRBV7-9	NA	TRBJ2-1	NA	CASSSEGWRGNNEQFF	TGTGCCAGCAGCTCGGAAGGATGGCGGGGCAACAATGAGCAGTTCTTC
TRBV6-5	TRBD1	TRBJ2-7	NA	CASRGTGSDEQYF	TGTGCCAGCAGGGGGACAGGGTCTGACGAGCAGTACTTC
TRBV6-5	TRBD1	TRBJ1-1	NA	CASSKGTQGGTEAFF	TGTGCCAGCAGCAAGGGAACCCAGGGGGGCACTGAAGCTTTCTTT
TRBV6-5	TRBD1	TRBJ2-2	NA	CASSPGGSNTGELFF	TGTGCCAGCAGTCCAGGGGGCTCGAACACCGGGGAGCTGTTTTTT
TRBV7-9	TRBD1	TRBJ1-1	NA	CASSFLGTGTVAFF	TGTGCCAGCAGCTTTCTTGGGACAGGCACAGTAGCTTTCTTT
TRBV4-3	NA	TRBJ2-7	NA	CASSQVIGGGAYYEQYF	TGCGCCAGCAGCCAAGTAATAGGCGGCGGAGCGTACTACGAGCAGTACTTC
TRBV28	TRBD2	TRBJ2-2	NA	CASMLGGPRYTGELFF	TGTGCCAGCATGTTGGGAGGGCCCCGCTACACCGGGGAGCTGTTTTTT
TRBV28	NA	TRBJ2-7	NA	CASSFNSEQYF	TGTGCCAGCAGTTTTAATTCCGAGCAGTACTTC
TRBV7-2	NA	TRBJ2-5	NA	CASSLGFGRQETQYF	TGTGCCAGCAGCTTAGGGTTTGGGAGACAAGAGACCCAGTACTTC
TRBV4-3	TRBD1	TRBJ1-1	NA	CASSRRDSLNTEAFF	TGCGCCAGCAGCCGCCGGGACAGTTTGAACACTGAAGCTTTCTTT
TRBV27	TRBD1	TRBJ1-5	NA	CASSSRDRENQPQHF	TGTGCCAGCAGTTCCCGGGACAGGGAAAATCAGCCCCAGCATTTT
TRBV7-8	NA	TRBJ2-3	NA	CASSLARRVVLHTQYF	TGTGCCAGCAGCCTGGCCCGCCGTGTGGTGCTCCATACGCAGTATTTT
TRBV28	NA	TRBJ1-2	NA	CASSPTGLQVLNYGYTF	TGTGCCAGCAGTCCCACCGGGTTGCAAGTACTTAACTATGGCTACACCTTC
TRBV5-4	NA	TRBJ2-5	NA	CASSLSQGGQETQYF	TGTGCCAGCAGCTTATCGCAGGGCGGTCAAGAGACCCAGTACTTC
TRBV2	NA	TRBJ1-5	NA	CASGTSTDSNQPQHF	TGTGCCAGCGGGACTTCGACGGACAGCAATCAGCCCCAGCATTTT
TRBV7-9	TRBD1	TRBJ2-3	NA	CASSLAIQGASTDTQYF	TGTGCCAGCAGCTTAGCCATCCAGGGGGCAAGCACAGATACGCAGTATTTT
TRBV6-2/TRBV6-3	NA	TRBJ1-5	NA	CASSYSAGRNQPQHF	TGTGCCAGCAGTTACTCGGCAGGGCGGAATCAGCCCCAGCATTTT
TRBV11-1	NA	TRBJ1-1	once	CASSLSEGSQNTEAFF	TGTGCCAGCAGCTTATCGGAGGGAAGCCAGAACACTGAAGCTTTCTTT
TRBV24-1	NA	TRBJ2-1	once	CATSDLSGGSYNEQFF	TGTGCCACCAGTGATTTATCTGGCGGCTCCTACAATGAGCAGTTCTTC
TRBV7-3	NA	TRBJ2-2	NA	CASSLIQKSTGELFF	TGTGCCAGCAGCTTAATCCAGAAAAGCACCGGGGAGCTGTTTTTT
TRBV7-2	TRBD1	TRBJ1-1	NA	CASSVTGSATEAFF	TGTGCCAGCAGCGTGACAGGGTCGGCCACTGAAGCTTTCTTT
TRBV5-1	TRBD1	TRBJ1-2	NA	CASRQGQGGYGYTF	TGCGCCAGCAGGCAGGGACAGGGGGGCTATGGCTACACCTTC
TRBV6-5	NA	TRBJ1-2	NA	CASSQVGGGYTF	TGTGCCAGCAGTCAGGTGGGGGGTGGCTACACCTTC
TRBV6-4	TRBD1	TRBJ1-2	NA	CASSRDRGLKKYGYTF	TGTGCCAGCAGTCGGGACAGGGGGCTAAAGAAGTATGGCTACACCTTC
TRBV5-1	TRBD2	TRBJ2-7	few	CASSLGLAGLDEQYF	TGCGCCAGCAGCCTCGGACTAGCGGGATTGGACGAGCAGTACTTC
TRBV7-2	NA	TRBJ2-7	NA	CASSPAGYSYEQYF	TGTGCCAGCAGCCCAGCAGGGTACTCCTACGAGCAGTACTTC
TRBV4-3	TRBD1	TRBJ2-7	NA	CASSQLQGAAYEQYF	TGCGCCAGCAGCCAACTACAGGGGGCGGCCTACGAGCAGTACTTC
TRBV30	TRBD1	TRBJ2-7	medium-sized	CAWNGQGIEQYF	TGTGCCTGGAACGGACAGGGGATCGAGCAGTACTTC
TRBV3-1/TRBV3-2	TRBD2	TRBJ2-1	NA	CASSRNLAGEDNEQFF	TGTGCCAGCAGCCGGAACCTAGCGGGGGAGGACAATGAGCAGTTCTTC
TRBV28	TRBD2	TRBJ2-1	NA	CASSIIGTSGYNEQFF	TGTGCCAGCAGTATAATCGGGACTAGCGGGTACAATGAGCAGTTCTTC
TRBV30	TRBD2	TRBJ2-1	NA	CAWRKSGGSNNEQFF	TGTGCCTGGAGGAAGTCCGGGGGGTCTAACAATGAGCAGTTCTTC
TRBV14	TRBD2	TRBJ2-3	NA	CASSQLSGLAVTDTQYF	TGTGCCAGCAGCCAATTGTCGGGACTAGCGGTCACAGATACGCAGTATTTT
TRBV7-9	NA	TRBJ1-2	once	CASRRDLESGNTF	TGTGCCAGCAGGCGCGACTTAGAGTCGGGAAACACCTTC
TRBV10-1	NA	TRBJ2-1	NA	CASSDGGWSYNEQFF	TGCGCCAGCAGTGATGGGGGGTGGTCCTACAATGAGCAGTTCTTC
TRBV20-1	TRBD1	TRBJ1-5	NA	CSASSGGGNQPQHF	TGCAGTGCTAGTTCAGGGGGCGGCAATCAGCCCCAGCATTTT
TRBV10-1	NA	TRBJ1-5	NA	CASKDSPRCKKINQPQHF	TGCGCCAGTAAGGACAGTCCGCGCTGCAAGAAAATCAATCAGCCCCAGCATTTT
TRBV2	NA	TRBJ1-6	NA	CASQNRANSPLHF	TGTGCCAGCCAAAACAGGGCTAATTCACCCCTCCACTTT
TRBV7-8	TRBD2	TRBJ2-7	NA	CASSFSGGAYEQYF	TGTGCCAGCAGCTTTAGTGGGGGGGCCTACGAGCAGTACTTC
TRBV27	NA	TRBJ1-2	NA	CASSAGAHGYTF	TGTGCCAGCAGTGCGGGGGCGCACGGCTACACCTTC
TRBV7-9	NA	TRBJ1-2	once	CATKGTSAGYTF	TGTGCCACCAAGGGGACAAGTGCCGGCTACACCTTC
TRBV5-1	TRBD1	TRBJ2-3	NA	CASRPGGISDTQYF	TGCGCCAGCAGGCCAGGGGGCATTTCGGATACGCAGTATTTT
TRBV3-1/TRBV3-2	TRBD2	TRBJ2-1	NA	CASSQETGLAGGSSYNEQFF	TGTGCCAGCAGCCAAGAGACCGGACTAGCGGGAGGGAGCTCCTACAATGAGCAGTTCTTC
TRBV30	TRBD1	TRBJ1-1	NA	CAWTQGADTEAFF	TGTGCCTGGACCCAGGGGGCGGACACTGAAGCTTTCTTT
TRBV7-3	NA	TRBJ2-1	NA	CASSSTGVDEQFF	TGTGCCAGCAGCTCGACAGGTGTAGATGAGCAGTTCTTC
TRBV28	NA	TRBJ2-2	NA	CASSFSRTRIYGELFF	TGTGCCAGCAGTTTCTCCCGGACTCGAATTTACGGGGAGCTGTTTTTT
TRBV7-9	TRBD1	TRBJ1-1	once	CASSSDRGPNVPFF	TGTGCCAGCAGCTCCGACAGGGGGCCAAATGTTCCTTTCTTT
TRBV30	NA	TRBJ1-4	NA	CAWRFVRGVGNEKLFF	TGTGCCTGGAGATTCGTACGCGGAGTCGGGAATGAAAAACTGTTTTTT
TRBV6-5	TRBD1	TRBJ1-2	NA	CASSYSRTGGDYGYTF	TGTGCCAGCAGTTACTCGAGGACAGGGGGCGACTATGGCTACACCTTC
TRBV4-3	TRBD2	TRBJ2-1	NA	CASLGSLAGGGEQFF	TGCGCCAGCCTAGGGTCCCTAGCGGGAGGAGGAGAGCAGTTCTTC
TRBV7-9	NA	TRBJ1-2	NA	CASSLLWQGYTF	TGTGCCAGCAGCTTATTGTGGCAGGGCTACACCTTC
TRBV5-5	NA	TRBJ2-7	NA	CASSLVGQPSYEQYF	TGTGCCAGCAGCTTGGTAGGACAGCCGTCCTACGAGCAGTACTTC
TRBV19	NA	TRBJ1-1	NA	CASGGGFYTEAFF	TGTGCCAGCGGTGGAGGGTTCTACACTGAAGCTTTCTTT
TRBV18	NA	TRBJ1-1	NA	CASSPRNPTGNTEAFF	TGTGCCAGCTCACCACGAAATCCTACAGGGAACACTGAAGCTTTCTTT
TRBV5-4	NA	TRBJ2-2	NA	CASSLSKSYTGELFF	TGTGCCAGCAGCTTGTCTAAGAGTTACACCGGGGAGCTGTTTTTT
TRBV18	TRBD2	TRBJ2-3	NA	CASSPRTSGGYGDTQYF	TGTGCCAGCTCACCAAGAACTAGCGGGGGGTACGGAGATACGCAGTATTTT
TRBV10-1	NA	TRBJ1-4	NA	CASSGRGSNEKLFF	TGCGCCAGCAGTGGGAGGGGATCTAATGAAAAACTGTTTTTT
TRBV6-5	NA	TRBJ1-2	NA	CASSPGAGYTF	TGTGCCAGCAGTCCTGGGGCTGGCTACACCTTC